This T cell receptor (beta chain) derives from a study of cytomegalovirus exposure and HLA in healthy donors. Across the study: A preliminary data release comprised around 85 million unique TCRs obtained from HLA-typed donors.

Study results and caveats: A later look showed TCR association rates differing by HLA locus, highest for DRB1 and lowest for HLA-C. Later work showed greater clonal expansion in HLA-associated TCR beta chains than in equally common others.

Of note for this clone: Its antigen is as yet unknown.

Trimming stripped 5 bases from V and 1 base from J, with 12 bases between. In germline, CDR1 is MDHEN, CDR2 SYDVKM. The CDR3 spans 14 residues. Both 60 Vbeta primers and 13 Jbeta primers went into the PCR. TCRdb's copy holds only in-frame clones and misses some; the assay was immunoSEQ multiplex PCR. The data contain more than 100,000 clones, about 80% of them singletons. The sequenced material came from PBMCs. The clonotype comes from a female donor in good health and CMV-seropositive. The V and J genes are TRBV28 and TRBJ2-7; weak D call: TRBD2 (6 bases). The CDR3 here is CASSGDSLSYEQYF. The CDR3 coding sequence is TGTGCCAGCAGTGGGGACTCCCTATCCTACGAGCAGTACTTC.